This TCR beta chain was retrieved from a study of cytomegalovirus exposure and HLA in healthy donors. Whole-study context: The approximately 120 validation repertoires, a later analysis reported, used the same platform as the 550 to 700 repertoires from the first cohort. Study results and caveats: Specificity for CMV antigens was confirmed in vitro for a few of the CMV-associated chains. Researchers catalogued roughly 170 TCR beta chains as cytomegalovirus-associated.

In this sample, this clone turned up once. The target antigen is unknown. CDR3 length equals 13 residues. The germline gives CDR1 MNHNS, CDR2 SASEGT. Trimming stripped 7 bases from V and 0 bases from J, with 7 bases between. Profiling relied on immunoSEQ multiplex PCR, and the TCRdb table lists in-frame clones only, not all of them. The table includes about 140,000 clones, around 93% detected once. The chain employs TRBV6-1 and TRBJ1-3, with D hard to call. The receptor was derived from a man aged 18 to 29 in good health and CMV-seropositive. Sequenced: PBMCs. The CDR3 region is CASKAASGNTIYF. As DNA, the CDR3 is TGTGCCAGCAAAGCTGCCTCTGGAAACACCATATATTTT.